These T cell receptor beta chains were read from a single sample in a study of OX40 agonist ivuxolimab in advanced cancers. Generated by immunoSEQ multiplex PCR, the TCRdb table keeps only in-frame clones and is missing some. The sample lists 65,000 to 75,000 clones, about 85% seen once, with 6.1% in the top ten. Here the sequenced sample was CD4+ or CD8+ T cells sorted from blood, taken in a trial of the OX40 agonist ivuxolimab. These receptors all come from an adult with an advanced solid tumor such as melanoma, head and neck, liver or kidney cancer. Each CDR3 is given with its conserved first and last residue. The D gene is left open where the match is weak. The listing skips clone size in some rows; elsewhere it reads once, few, many or a size class.

cdr3_nt cdr3_aa v_call clone_size d_call cdr3_length j_call
TGTGCTAGCAGCTTTTGGCCGGGCGAGACCCAGTACTTC CASSFWPGETQYF TRBV7-7 . . 13 TRBJ2-5
TGCGCCAGCAGCTCAGAATACGAGCAGTACTTC CASSSEYEQYF TRBV5-1 . . 11 TRBJ2-7
TGTGCCAGTAGTCCCCTGGACAGGGGAATCCACGAGCAGTACTTC CASSPLDRGIHEQYF TRBV19 few TRBD1 15 TRBJ2-7
TGCGCCAGCAGCCAAGATTCAGGGAGGAACACTGAAGCTTTCTTT CASSQDSGRNTEAFF TRBV4-1 few . 15 TRBJ1-1
TGTGCCAGCAGAGTCGACAGCCATCCAAATCAGCCCCAGCATTTT CASRVDSHPNQPQHF TRBV6-6 . . 15 TRBJ1-5
TGTGCCAGCAGCCTGCCCTCAGTGGGTCCGGAGACCCAGTACTTC CASSLPSVGPETQYF TRBV11-1 . . 15 TRBJ2-5
TGTGCCAGCAGCTTGGGACTAGCGGGGGGGTCGAACACCGGGGAGCTGTTTTTT CASSLGLAGGSNTGELFF TRBV5-4 . TRBD2 18 TRBJ2-2
TGTGCCAGCAGCGAGAGGGGGGAAGGCACTGAAGCTTTCTTT CASSERGEGTEAFF TRBV9 . . 14 TRBJ1-1
TGTGCCAGCAGCGTTCGGGACACGGGAGTCGAAGCTTTCTTT CASSVRDTGVEAFF TRBV9 once . 14 TRBJ1-1
TGTGCCAGCAGCTTAGCGGCATTAGGCAATGAAAAACTGTTTTTT CASSLAALGNEKLFF TRBV7-2 . . 15 TRBJ1-4
TGTGCCAGCAGTATACTAGCGGAGAGCACAGATACGCAGTATTTT CASSILAESTDTQYF TRBV6-5 . TRBD2 15 TRBJ2-3
TGCAGCGTTGCAAGGGACGAGCAGTACTTC CSVARDEQYF TRBV29-1 . . 10 TRBJ2-7
TGTGCCAGTAGTACTTACGGACTAGCGGACCAGGCCACAGATACGCAGTATTTT CASSTYGLADQATDTQYF TRBV19 . TRBD2 18 TRBJ2-3
TGTGCCAGCAGTTTTACTGCCATGAACACTGAAGCTTTCTTT CASSFTAMNTEAFF TRBV27 . . 14 TRBJ1-1
TGTGCCAGCAGTGAATTCGGGAGAATTAGGGACGAGCAGTACTTC CASSEFGRIRDEQYF TRBV2 . . 15 TRBJ2-7
TGTGCCAGCAGTGAGGGGCTAGCGGGGGGGAGGGATACGCAGTATTTT CASSEGLAGGRDTQYF TRBV25-1 few TRBD2 16 TRBJ2-3
TGTGCCAGCAGCCCCCGGAGTACCGGGGAGCTGTTTTTT CASSPRSTGELFF TRBV7-9 . . 13 TRBJ2-2
TGCGCCAGCAGCCAAACAGGGAGAAACACTGAAGCTTTCTTT CASSQTGRNTEAFF TRBV4-3 . . 14 TRBJ1-1
TGTGCCAGCAGCTTAGTGCCATACGAGCAGTACTTC CASSLVPYEQYF TRBV7-8 . . 12 TRBJ2-7
TGCGCCAGCAGCCAAGGAGAAGGGTGGGGGACCCAGTACTTC CASSQGEGWGTQYF TRBV4-1 . . 14 TRBJ2-5
TGTGCCATCAGTGGGGGGCGAGGGACAGACTCCTACGAGCAGTACTTC CAISGGRGTDSYEQYF TRBV10-3 . TRBD1 16 TRBJ2-7
TGTGCCAGCAGACTCTTAACCTCCAATGAGCAGTTCTTC CASRLLTSNEQFF TRBV6-6 . . 13 TRBJ2-1
TGTGCCAGCAGCTTAGCGGGGAGCGCAGATACGCAGTATTTT CASSLAGSADTQYF TRBV7-3 . . 14 TRBJ2-3
TGTGCCAGCAGCTTGGCTCCGGACAGGGCCAACTATGGCTACACCTTC CASSLAPDRANYGYTF TRBV5-4 medium-sized TRBD1 16 TRBJ1-2
TGTGCCAGCAGTCGGACAGGCGGTAGGACTGAAGCTTTCTTT CASSRTGGRTEAFF TRBV27 . TRBD1 14 TRBJ1-1
TGTGCCAGCAGCCAAGGACGGACGGACGAAGCTTTCTTT CASSQGRTDEAFF TRBV4-2 . . 13 TRBJ1-1
TGCGCCAGCAGCTTGAGCGTAGGGGAACAAGAGACCCAGTACTTC CASSLSVGEQETQYF TRBV5-1 . . 15 TRBJ2-5
TGCGCCAGCAGCTTAGGGACAGCCGGAAACACCATATATTTT CASSLGTAGNTIYF TRBV5-1 once TRBD1 14 TRBJ1-3
TGTGCCAGTAGAACTAGTTGGCGAGTGGGTCAGAACACTGAAGCTTTCTTT CASRTSWRVGQNTEAFF TRBV19 . . 17 TRBJ1-1
TGTGCCATCAGTTATCCGGGACGGCCTAGGTATGAGCAGTTCTTC CAISYPGRPRYEQFF TRBV10-3 few . 15 TRBJ2-1
TGTGCCAGCAGCTTAAAAAGGCGGGGAGAGACCCAGTACTTC CASSLKRRGETQYF TRBV7-8 few . 14 TRBJ2-5
TGTGCCAGCGGGGTCTTTGGCGTCCATGAGCAGTTCTTC CASGVFGVHEQFF TRBV6-5 . . 13 TRBJ2-1
TGTGCCACCAGGGAACGGGGGGGGAACACCGGGGAGCTGTTTTTT CATRERGGNTGELFF TRBV6-5 . TRBD2 15 TRBJ2-2
TGTGCCAGCAGTCGACTAGCGGGGAGCTCCTACAATGAGCAGTTCTTC CASSRLAGSSYNEQFF TRBV2 . TRBD2 16 TRBJ2-1
TGTGCCAGCAGTCTAACGGGGGACCCGCAAGAGACCCAGTACTTC CASSLTGDPQETQYF TRBV28 . . 15 TRBJ2-5